This is a list of T cell receptor beta chains from one sample in a study of Ad26.COV2.S vaccination and SARS-CoV-2 variants. Using immunoSEQ multiplex PCR, the repertoire was profiled, and TCRdb retains in-frame clones only, with some absent. The sample shows about 440,000 clones, less than 95% of them seen only once. Sequenced material: peripheral blood, taken in a trial of Ad26.COV2.S vaccine versus placebo. The receptor source for this set is a person between 18 and 65 years old who received the Ad26.COV2.S COVID-19 vaccine or a placebo. CDR3s include the opening cysteine and the closing phenylalanine or tryptophan. D genes are given only for firm matches. The size field is filled for only some rows; it gives once, few, many or a size class.

clone_size: NA; d_call: NA; j_call: TRBJ2-7; v_call: TRBV4-1; cdr3_nt: TGCGCCAGCAGCCAAGGGCGGGGGCCCTACGAGCAGTACTTC; cdr3_aa: CASSQGRGPYEQYF
clone_size: NA; d_call: NA; j_call: TRBJ2-2; v_call: TRBV25-1; cdr3_nt: TGTGCCAGCAGTGACCCAGGGGCGGGCACCGGGGAGCTGTTTTTT; cdr3_aa: CASSDPGAGTGELFF
clone_size: NA; d_call: NA; j_call: TRBJ2-7; v_call: TRBV28; cdr3_nt: TGTGCCAGCAGTTTTGGGGTTGATTACGAGCAGTACTTC; cdr3_aa: CASSFGVDYEQYF
clone_size: NA; d_call: TRBD2; j_call: TRBJ2-1; v_call: TRBV7-2; cdr3_nt: TGTGCCAGCAGCTTAGCGGGGTTAGCGGGAGACGAGCAGTTCTTC; cdr3_aa: CASSLAGLAGDEQFF
clone_size: once; d_call: TRBD1; j_call: TRBJ2-7; v_call: TRBV27; cdr3_nt: TGTGCCAGCAGCCGGGACAGGGGTACCTACGAGCAGTACTTC; cdr3_aa: CASSRDRGTYEQYF
clone_size: NA; d_call: TRBD1; j_call: TRBJ1-5; v_call: TRBV19; cdr3_nt: TGTGCCAGTAGAGGGGGCAGACCCAATCAGCCCCAGCATTTT; cdr3_aa: CASRGGRPNQPQHF
clone_size: NA; d_call: NA; j_call: TRBJ2-3; v_call: TRBV28; cdr3_nt: TGTGCCAGCGTTCGGGACACCCTCACAGATACGCAGTATTTT; cdr3_aa: CASVRDTLTDTQYF
clone_size: NA; d_call: TRBD2; j_call: TRBJ2-5; v_call: TRBV27; cdr3_nt: TGTGCCAGCAGAGGACTAGCGGGAGGAGAGACCCAGTACTTC; cdr3_aa: CASRGLAGGETQYF
clone_size: once; d_call: NA; j_call: TRBJ1-6; v_call: TRBV4-1; cdr3_nt: TGCGCCAGCAGCCAAAAAGGCGGAACGTATTCACCCCTCCACTTT; cdr3_aa: CASSQKGGTYSPLHF
clone_size: NA; d_call: NA; j_call: TRBJ1-5; v_call: TRBV7-2; cdr3_nt: TGTGCCAGCAGCTTAATGTTAAGGGATAATCAGCCCCAGCATTTT; cdr3_aa: CASSLMLRDNQPQHF
clone_size: NA; d_call: TRBD2; j_call: TRBJ2-1; v_call: TRBV19; cdr3_nt: TGTGCCAGTAGTATAGAACTAGCGTCTTACAATGAGCAGTTCTTC; cdr3_aa: CASSIELASYNEQFF
clone_size: NA; d_call: NA; j_call: TRBJ1-6; v_call: TRBV28; cdr3_nt: TGTGCCAGCAGTGGGCAGGTTAATTCACCCCTCCACTTT; cdr3_aa: CASSGQVNSPLHF
clone_size: NA; d_call: TRBD2; j_call: TRBJ2-7; v_call: TRBV6-1; cdr3_nt: TGTGCCAGCAGTGAGCCGGGACTAGCGGGAGCCTACGAGCAGTACTTC; cdr3_aa: CASSEPGLAGAYEQYF
clone_size: few; d_call: NA; j_call: TRBJ1-6; v_call: TRBV27; cdr3_nt: TGTGCCAGCAGTGCGGGGAGGTCCCTCCACTTT; cdr3_aa: CASSAGRSLHF
clone_size: NA; d_call: TRBD1; j_call: TRBJ1-2; v_call: TRBV14; cdr3_nt: TGTGCCAGCAGCCAACACCTCGGGACAGTAGATAACTATGGCTACACCTTC; cdr3_aa: CASSQHLGTVDNYGYTF
clone_size: NA; d_call: NA; j_call: TRBJ2-2; v_call: TRBV28; cdr3_nt: TGTGCCAGCAGCGCCCCCGGACTGCCGAACACCGGGGAGCTGTTTTTT; cdr3_aa: CASSAPGLPNTGELFF
clone_size: NA; d_call: TRBD1; j_call: TRBJ2-1; v_call: TRBV7-9; cdr3_nt: TGTGCCAGCAGCTTACCCGGGACAGGGGAATTGAATGAGCAGTTCTTC; cdr3_aa: CASSLPGTGELNEQFF
clone_size: NA; d_call: NA; j_call: TRBJ1-3; v_call: TRBV5-1; cdr3_nt: TGCGCCAGCAGCTTGGTCGGCCTGGGATCTGGAAACACCATATATTTT; cdr3_aa: CASSLVGLGSGNTIYF
clone_size: NA; d_call: TRBD1; j_call: TRBJ2-2; v_call: TRBV6-5; cdr3_nt: TGTGCCAGCAGGTCCGACAGGGCCGGGGAGCTGTTTTTT; cdr3_aa: CASRSDRAGELFF
clone_size: NA; d_call: NA; j_call: TRBJ2-2; v_call: TRBV6-2/TRBV6-3; cdr3_nt: TGTGCCAGCAGTTACAACAGACACACCGGGGAGCTGTTTTTT; cdr3_aa: CASSYNRHTGELFF
clone_size: NA; d_call: NA; j_call: TRBJ1-6; v_call: TRBV6-1; cdr3_nt: TGTGCCAGCAGTGAAGAGCTTGGGGGCTATAATTCACCCCTCCACTTT; cdr3_aa: CASSEELGGYNSPLHF
clone_size: NA; d_call: NA; j_call: TRBJ2-2; v_call: TRBV30; cdr3_nt: TGTGCCTGGAGTCGAGGACGGGAGAACACCGGGGAGCTGTTTTTT; cdr3_aa: CAWSRGRENTGELFF
clone_size: NA; d_call: TRBD1; j_call: TRBJ1-4; v_call: TRBV18; cdr3_nt: TGTGCCAGCTCGCCCCCGGGACAGCTAGACGAAAAACTGTTTTTT; cdr3_aa: CASSPPGQLDEKLFF
clone_size: NA; d_call: TRBD2; j_call: TRBJ2-5; v_call: TRBV20-1; cdr3_nt: TGCAGTGCTAGTATAGTAGGGCTAGCGGGAGGCCAAGAGACCCAGTACTTC; cdr3_aa: CSASIVGLAGGQETQYF
clone_size: once; d_call: TRBD1; j_call: TRBJ1-2; v_call: TRBV5-1; cdr3_nt: TGCGCCAGCAGCCTAGGGGACAGAGCTAACTATGGCTACACCTTC; cdr3_aa: CASSLGDRANYGYTF
clone_size: NA; d_call: NA; j_call: TRBJ1-6; v_call: TRBV15; cdr3_nt: TGTGCCACCAGCAGAGCAGGTTCCCTTAATTCACCCCTCCACTTT; cdr3_aa: CATSRAGSLNSPLHF
clone_size: few; d_call: TRBD1; j_call: TRBJ1-1; v_call: TRBV3-1/TRBV3-2; cdr3_nt: TGTGCCAGCAGCCTCCGGACAGGGAGGAACACTGAAGCTTTCTTT; cdr3_aa: CASSLRTGRNTEAFF
clone_size: NA; d_call: NA; j_call: TRBJ1-2; v_call: TRBV7-2; cdr3_nt: TGTGCCAGCAGCTTAGCGAACAGGGTTTATGGCTACACCTTC; cdr3_aa: CASSLANRVYGYTF
clone_size: NA; d_call: NA; j_call: TRBJ2-6; v_call: TRBV5-1; cdr3_nt: TGCGCCAGCAGCTTGGTGTCCGGGACAACAGCTGGGGCCAACGTCCTGACTTTC; cdr3_aa: CASSLVSGTTAGANVLTF
clone_size: NA; d_call: NA; j_call: TRBJ2-1; v_call: TRBV19; cdr3_nt: TGTGCCAGTAGTATGGGGGCTAGCGTCCATGAGCAGTTCTTC; cdr3_aa: CASSMGASVHEQFF